The 29 T cell receptor beta chains given below trace back to one sample, sequenced in a study of T-cell memory formation after mild COVID-19. A single record per CDR3 protein comes from TCRdb applying MiXCR to the 5' RACE reads. The table includes 140,000 or so distinct CDR3 sequences, over 6% detected once. Input material: PBMCs or a T cell subset sorted from them (not recorded which). The receptors originated from an adult woman who had mild COVID-19 (a few samples of this study predate the infection). Cell type and time point are not known.

This clonotype was seen many times. In nucleotides, the CDR3 is TGTGCCAGCTCACCTAGACACCTCACTGAAGCTTTCTTT. It specifies CASSPRHLTEAFF. This chain links TRBV18 with TRBJ1-1; D is undetermined. Per germline, CDR1 KGHSH and CDR2 LQKENI. V lost 3 bases to trimming and J lost 4 bases, with 9 bases between them. The CDR3 loop spans 13 amino acids.

V is TRBV6-5 and J is TRBJ2-7; 9 positions match TRBD2. The CDR3 runs to 15 residues. With V trimmed by 0 bases and J by 3 bases, 3 bases remained unmatched. In germline, CDR1 is MNHEY, CDR2 SVGAGI. The CDR3 region is CASSYSSGGSYEQYF. As DNA, the CDR3 is TGTGCCAGCAGTTACTCGAGCGGGGGGAGCTACGAGCAGTACTTC.

This clonotype was detected many times. V gene TRBV29-1 combines with J gene TRBJ2-3; no clear D gene. V lost 2 bases and J 10 bases, leaving 13 bases between the germline ends. The germline V gene encodes CDR1 SQVTM and CDR2 ANQGSEA. This CDR3 has 12 residues. CDR3: CSVEFGQAAQYF. The CDR3 nucleotides read TGCAGCGTTGAATTTGGTCAGGCAGCGCAGTATTTT.

The chain combines TRBV6-2 or TRBV6-3 with TRBJ1-1; the match to TRBD1 covers 7 bases. Germline V lookup: CDR1 MNHEY, CDR2 SVGEGT. The CDR3 has 12 residues. Trimming at V came to 5 bases and at J to 8 bases, leaving 5 bases not matched to a gene. CDR3 sequence: CASSRATGEAFF. CDR3 DNA sequence: TGTGCCAGCAGTAGAGCGACAGGGGAAGCTTTCTTT.

Only a few counts were recorded for this clonotype. The CDR3 here is CASSLDRIYGYTF. The CDR3 DNA sequence: TGTGCCAGCAGTCTAGACAGGATCTATGGCTACACCTTC. The genes are TRBV6-5 and TRBJ1-2, with a possible D match to TRBD1 (6 bases). This CDR3 contains 13 residues. Per germline, CDR1 MNHEY and CDR2 SVGAGI. Trimming removed 5 bases from V and 4 bases from J, with 11 bases in between.

This clonotype occurred many times. This chain links TRBV7-2 with TRBJ2-1; the D gene is possibly TRBD2 (7 bases). V was trimmed by 3 bases and J by 9 bases, leaving 21 bases between them. CDR1 SGHTA and CDR2 FQGNSA come from the germline V gene. The CDR3 contains 16 residues. The CDR3 sequence is CASSFLASGGGGEQFF. CDR3 sequence (DNA): TGTGCCAGCAGCTTCCTGGCTAGCGGAGGGGGAGGTGAGCAGTTCTTC.

V and J are TRBV5-4 and TRBJ2-3; 10 nucleotides align to TRBD2. This CDR3 is built from 18 residues. V shed 1 base, J shed 1 base, and the junction held 9 bases outside the gene matches. Germline V gives CDR1 SGHNT, CDR2 YYREEE (reference sequence). CDR3: CASSLFQRGGLGTDTQYF. As DNA, the CDR3 is TGTGCCAGCAGCTTGTTTCAGCGGGGGGGCCTGGGCACAGATACGCAGTATTTT.

Ten or more counts support this clonotype. CDR3 loop: CASSQDYEQYF. The CDR3 DNA is TGTGCCAGCAGCCAAGACTACGAGCAGTACTTC. This sequence joins TRBV3-1 and TRBJ2-7; no definite D call. V was clipped by 0 bases and J by 3 bases, with 0 bases between them. The germline gives CDR1 LGHDT, CDR2 YNNKEL (reference sequence). The CDR3 runs to 11 residues.

This clonotype was recorded at least ten times. The chain couples TRBV7-2 to TRBJ1-3, with 9 nucleotides matching TRBD1. This CDR3 spans 14 amino acids. The junction had 3 bases not matched to a gene; V was cut back by 5 bases and J by 4 bases. Germline lookup yields CDR1 SGHTA and CDR2 FQGNSA. This chain's CDR3 is CASSPGTGGNTIYF. In nucleotides, the CDR3 is TGTGCCAGCAGCCCGGGGACAGGGGGAAACACCATATATTTT.

The rearrangement uses TRBV12-3 or TRBV12-4 and TRBJ1-5, with D perhaps TRBD1 (5 bases). V lost 6 bases, J lost 2 bases, and 11 bases lay in between. The CDR3 length is 14 residues. The CDR3 protein is CASSLQEGNQPQHF. The CDR3 DNA reads as TGTGCCAGCAGCTTACAGGAGGGCAATCAGCCCCAGCATTTT.

The chain carries TRBV12-3 or TRBV12-4 and TRBJ2-7, with TRBD2 identical over 12 bases. This CDR3 has 16 residues. Trimming removed 6 bases from V and 4 bases from J; junction bases left unmatched: 10. The DNA for the CDR3 is TGTGCCAGCAGCCCTCTAGCGGGGGGGGTTTCGTACGAGCAGTACTTC. Translated, it gives CASSPLAGGVSYEQYF.

The J gene is TRBJ1-2, the V gene TRBV6-5; 9 bases line up with TRBD1. J gave up 4 bases and V 8 bases, and 11 bases lay outside the gene matches. The CDR3 extends over 15 amino acids. Germline lookup yields CDR1 MNHEY and CDR2 SVGAGI. DNA of the CDR3: TGTGCCAGCGGCACGTCCGGACAGGGGATCTATGGCTACACCTTC. This encodes CASGTSGQGIYGYTF.

This clonotype came up a few times. The rearrangement links TRBV15 to TRBJ1-6; possible D gene TRBD1, 6 bases. The CDR3 runs 14 residues. From germline, CDR1 is LNHNV and CDR2 YYDKDF (reference sequence). V was shortened by 3 bases and J by 12 bases, with 15 bases between the two germline ends. CDR3 protein: CATSSETGIGPLHF. DNA for the CDR3: TGTGCCACCAGCAGTGAAACAGGGATCGGACCCCTCCACTTT. The full variable domain, in which reference TRBV15 and TRBJ1-6 provide the parts outside the CDR3, is DAMVIQNPRYQVTQFGKPVTLSCSQTLNHNVMYWYQQKSSQAPKLLFHYYDKDFNNEADTPDNFQSRRPNTSFCFLDIRSPGLGDTAMYLCATSSETGIGPLHFGNGTRLTVT.

The sample holds many counts of this clonotype. This rearrangement joins TRBV12-3 or TRBV12-4 to TRBJ2-7; 10 nucleotides align to TRBD1. V shed 8 bases, J shed 5 bases, and the junction held 12 bases outside the gene matches. The CDR3 is 15 residues long. CDR3 amino acids: CASGLADRGFHEQYF. The CDR3 DNA reads as TGTGCCAGCGGTCTCGCGGACAGGGGGTTCCACGAGCAGTACTTC.

This clonotype has at least ten counts. The chain carries TRBV4-3 and TRBJ1-5; no reliable D call. Trimming removed 0 bases at V and 3 bases at J, with 6 bases between. The CDR3 has 14 amino acids. CDR1 and CDR2 (germline): LGHNA, YSLEER. The CDR3 DNA is TGCGCCAGCAGCCAAGAAAGGGCCAATCAGCCCCAGCATTTT. This sequence encodes CASSQERANQPQHF.

The genes are TRBV6-2 or TRBV6-3 and TRBJ2-7, with D possibly matching TRBD1 (6 bases). CDR1 and CDR2 (germline): MNHEY, SVGEGT. Trimming took off 5 bases at V and 4 bases at J, with 18 bases between the two ends. This CDR3 contains 15 residues. CDR3 protein: CASSPPGHTPYEQYF. CDR3 bases: TGTGCCAGCAGTCCACCGGGACACACCCCTTACGAGCAGTACTTC.

The chain uses TRBV7-9 and TRBJ2-7; a weak D match, TRBD2 (6 bases). The germline V gene has CDR1 SEHNR and CDR2 FQNEAQ (reference sequence). The V gene lost 3 bases and the J gene lost 3 bases, with 15 bases spanning the gap. The CDR3 is 15 residues long. The CDR3 sequence is CASSFRRLGYYEQYF. CDR3 in DNA: TGTGCCAGCAGCTTCAGAAGACTAGGTTACTACGAGCAGTACTTC. Looking up the rest from reference TRBV7-9 and TRBJ2-7 gives the full variable domain: DTGVSQNPRHKITKRGQNVTFRCDPISEHNRLYWYRQTLGQGPEFLTYFQNEAQLEKSRLLSDRFSAERPKGSFSTLEIQRTEQGDSAMYLCASSFRRLGYYEQYFGPGTRLTVT.

This clonotype was observed a few times. The chain uses TRBV30 and TRBJ1-5; D is uncertain. The CDR3 loop spans 14 amino acids. The germline V gene encodes CDR1 GTSNPN and CDR2 SVGIG (reference sequence). Trimming took 1 base from V and 4 from J, leaving 11 bases between them. The CDR3 sequence: CAWSAFTGNQPQHF. CDR3 in DNA: TGTGCCTGGAGTGCTTTCACGGGAAATCAGCCCCAGCATTTT.

V usage is TRBV18 and J usage is TRBJ2-3, with D possibly TRBD2 on 6 matching bases. Per the germline V gene, CDR1 is KGHSH and CDR2 is LQKENI. V dropped 3 bases and J dropped 0 bases, with 10 bases sitting between them. CDR3 length: 15 residues. The CDR3 nucleotides read TGTGCCAGCTCACCGGGGCGGGGAAGCACAGATACGCAGTATTTT. It translates to CASSPGRGSTDTQYF.

This clonotype was found a few times. The chain carries TRBV7-2 and TRBJ2-5, with 8 bases identical to TRBD2. V was pared by 4 bases and J by 2 bases, with 6 bases of the junction left unmatched. Per the germline V gene, CDR1 is SGHTA and CDR2 is FQGNSA. CDR3 size: 15 residues. The CDR3 here is CASSSGLAGQETQYF. In DNA form, the CDR3 reads TGTGCCAGCAGCTCGGGCTTAGCGGGGCAAGAGACCCAGTACTTC.

The chain combines TRBV29-1 with TRBJ2-5, with no clear D. The CDR3 spans 11 residues. Trimming removed 4 bases from V and 4 bases from J, with 7 bases in between. Germline V lookup: CDR1 SQVTM, CDR2 ANQGSEA. The CDR3 region is CSVGPGETQYF. CDR3 nucleotide sequence: TGCAGCGTTGGCCCTGGAGAGACCCAGTACTTC.

A few counts support this clonotype. The rearrangement links TRBV7-9 to TRBJ2-3; no clear D gene. This CDR3 contains 12 residues. The germline CDR1 and CDR2 sequences are SEHNR and FQNEAQ (reference sequence). V was clipped by 5 bases and J by 6 bases, with 9 bases between them. In DNA, the CDR3 is TGTGCCAGCAGCGTAATCGGGGATACGCAGTATTTT. Its protein is CASSVIGDTQYF.

Ten or more counts support this clonotype. V usage is TRBV7-2 and J usage is TRBJ2-7, with 8 bases that match TRBD2. Trimming cost V 4 bases and J 5 bases; bases outside gene matches: 10. There are 15 residues in the CDR3. Germline-derived CDR1 and CDR2 are SGHTA and FQGNSA. As DNA, the CDR3 is TGTGCCAGCAGCTCCAGCGGGAGAAACGTCAACGAGCAGTACTTC. Residues: CASSSSGRNVNEQYF.

This clonotype appeared many times. The chain joins TRBV20-1 to TRBJ2-4; 9 nucleotides agree with TRBD1. This CDR3 spans 15 amino acids. V lost 6 bases, J lost 6 bases, and 12 bases stayed unmatched. The germline V gene has CDR1 DFQATT and CDR2 SNEGSKA (reference sequence). CDR3 sequence: CSARRTGALGNIQYF. In nucleotides, the CDR3 is TGCAGTGCCAGAAGGACAGGGGCCTTGGGAAACATTCAGTACTTC.

This clonotype was counted between two and nine times. This chain connects TRBV7-6 to TRBJ2-7; 9 bases map to TRBD1. Germline V gene lookup returns CDR1 SGHVS and CDR2 FNYEAQ. CDR3 size: 15 residues. The V gene end was trimmed by 1 base and the J gene end by 6 bases; junction bases not matched to a gene: 7. The CDR3 sequence is CASSLGGTGTGEQYF. For the CDR3, the DNA is TGTGCCAGCAGCTTAGGGGGGACAGGGACGGGCGAGCAGTACTTC.

This clonotype occurred many times. The chain combines TRBV7-2 with TRBJ1-2; TRBD1 aligns across 12 bases. CDR3 size: 15 residues. CDR1 and CDR2 (germline): SGHTA, FQGNSA. V dropped 5 bases and J dropped 10; count of bases not matched to a gene: 11. The CDR3 nucleotides read TGTGCCAGCAGCGCAAACCGGGACAGGGGGCGTGACTACACCTTC. Its protein is CASSANRDRGRDYTF.

CDR3 amino acids: CASRGGGEGSNEQFF. In nucleotides, the CDR3 is TGTGCCAGCCGGGGAGGCGGCGAGGGGAGCAATGAGCAGTTCTTC. The chain joins TRBV6-2 or TRBV6-3 to TRBJ2-1, with a possible D match to TRBD2 (6 bases). Per the germline V gene, CDR1 is MNHEY and CDR2 is SVGEGT. V gave up 8 bases and J gave up 6 bases, with 20 bases separating them. The CDR3 is made up of 15 amino acids.

The chain links TRBV5-1 to TRBJ2-7, with D unresolved. Germline values: CDR1 SGHRS, CDR2 YFSETQ. V was clipped by 7 bases and J by 3 bases, with 5 bases between them. The CDR3 loop spans 10 amino acids. This CDR3 is CASEVYEQYF. The DNA for the CDR3 is TGCGCCAGCGAGGTCTACGAGCAGTACTTC.

The rearrangement uses TRBV12-5 and TRBJ1-5; D not resolved. This CDR3 spans 12 amino acids. V lost 1 base and J 9 bases, leaving 7 bases between the germline ends. Germline V lookup: CDR1 LGHNT, CDR2 FRNRAP. Here the CDR3 reads CASGLDGGPQHF. The CDR3 nucleotides are TGTGCTAGTGGTTTGGACGGTGGGCCCCAGCATTTT.